Reported below is one TCR beta chain. The germline V gene encodes CDR1 SGHRS and CDR2 YFSETQ. Trimming left V 0 bases short and J 10 bases short, with 11 bases between. The CDR3 has 14 residues. This entry comes from a study of blood T cell repertoires in COVID-19. The assay was immunoSEQ multiplex PCR, and TCRdb's table has in-frame clones only and misses some. The sample holds about 49,000 clones, about 88% seen once. Sequencing was performed on peripheral blood. This rearrangement joins TRBV5-1 to TRBJ1-6; D possibly corresponds to TRBD1 (5 bases). This TCR was recovered from a man aged 35 to 55 with active COVID-19. CDR3 coding DNA: TGCGCCAGCAGCTTGGCGCCTTGGGGCTCACCCCTCCACTTT. Translated, it gives CASSLAPWGSPLHF.